Listed here are 11 T cell receptor beta chains from one sample, sequenced in a study of early T cells in non-severe SARS-CoV-2 infection. Using its own MiXCR run on the 5' RACE reads, TCRdb lists one record per CDR3 protein. The sample lists roughly 100,000 distinct CDR3 sequences, around 13% occurring once. The sample comprised whole blood. The receptors derive from an adult who was a healthcare worker with PCR-confirmed SARS-CoV-2 infection or an uninfected control (not recorded which).

The sample holds a few counts of this clonotype. In DNA, the CDR3 is TGTGCCAGCAGCCGACAGGGTAATCAGCCCCAGCATTTT. It encodes CASSRQGNQPQHF. The rearrangement joins TRBV6-6 to TRBJ1-5; TRBD1 aligns across 7 bases. J was trimmed by 4 bases and V by 6 bases; bases with no gene match: 3. Germline V gene sequence: CDR1 MNHNY, CDR2 SVGAGI (reference sequence). This CDR3 comprises 13 residues.

This clonotype was seen many times. The chain employs TRBV29-1 and TRBJ2-1, with D perhaps TRBD1 (5 bases). CDR3 length: 14 amino acids. V gave up 5 bases and J gave up 8 bases, with 19 bases separating them. Germline loops: CDR1 SQVTM, CDR2 ANQGSEA. The CDR3 loop reads CSVTAQARYDEQFF. The CDR3 nucleotides read TGCAGCGTTACTGCACAGGCGAGATACGATGAGCAGTTCTTC.

In this sample, this clonotype turned up many times. V and J are TRBV12-3 or TRBV12-4 and TRBJ1-1; D not certain. V gave up 0 bases and J gave up 1 base, with 9 bases separating them. This CDR3 contains 15 residues. The CDR3 loop is CASSLALVANTEAFF. As DNA, the CDR3 is TGTGCCAGCAGTTTAGCGTTAGTGGCGAACACTGAAGCTTTCTTT.

This clonotype was seen a handful of times. The V gene is TRBV11-2, the J gene TRBJ2-7; 12 nucleotides line up with TRBD2. Germline assignment: CDR1 SGHAT and CDR2 FQNNGV. CDR3 length equals 15 residues. V lost 3 bases and J lost 4; bases outside the gene matches: 4. For the CDR3, the DNA is TGTGCCAGCAGCTTCGCTGGACTAGCGGGGTACGAGCAGTACTTC. This sequence encodes CASSFAGLAGYEQYF.

In this sample, this clonotype turned up a few times. V gene TRBV30 combines with J gene TRBJ1-1, with D uncertain. V lost 0 bases, J lost 1 base, and 6 bases lay in between. The V gene's germline CDR1 is GTSNPN and CDR2 SVGIG (reference sequence). The CDR3 is made up of 13 amino acids. The CDR3 bases are TGTGCCTGGAGTGTTGCTGGGAACACTGAAGCTTTCTTT. Translation gives CAWSVAGNTEAFF. The whole variable domain, filled in from reference TRBV30 and TRBJ1-1, reads SQTIHQWPATLVQPVGSPLSLECTVEGTSNPNLYWYRQAAGRGLQLLFYSVGIGQISSEVPQNLSASRPQDRQFILSSKKLLLSDSGFYLCAWSVAGNTEAFFGQGTRLTVV.

The sample holds many counts of this clonotype. The chain joins TRBV14 to TRBJ2-3, with D perhaps matching TRBD2 (6 bases). V gave up 3 bases and J gave up 6 bases, with 10 bases separating them. CDR1 is SGHDN and CDR2 is FVKESK in the germline V gene. The CDR3 has 13 residues. For the CDR3, the DNA is TGTGCCAGCAGCCAGACTAGAGCGGATACGCAGTATTTT. As protein: CASSQTRADTQYF.

J is TRBJ1-6 and V is TRBV27; 7 bases align to TRBD1. The germline CDR1 and CDR2 sequences are MNHEY and SMNVEV (reference sequence). With V trimmed by 2 bases and J by 6 bases, 4 bases remained unmatched. The CDR3 has 15 residues. As DNA, the CDR3 is TGTGCCAGCAGTTTAGAGGGACAGTTTAATTCACCCCTCCACTTT. This sequence encodes CASSLEGQFNSPLHF.

Written as DNA, the CDR3 is TGTGCCAGCAGTTTAGCGGGACCGATCTATGGCTACACCTTC. Amino acid sequence: CASSLAGPIYGYTF. The chain is built from TRBV12-3 or TRBV12-4 and TRBJ1-2, with D possibly TRBD1 on 5 matching bases. V gave up 0 bases and J gave up 4 bases, with 9 bases separating them. The CDR3 extends over 14 amino acids.

DNA of the CDR3: TGTGCCAGTAGTATAGCGGGACAAGCCTACGAGCAGTACTTC. Translated, it gives CASSIAGQAYEQYF. The V call is TRBV19, the J call TRBJ2-7; D might be TRBD1 (6 bases). The CDR3 runs 14 residues. Germline V gene sequence: CDR1 LNHDA, CDR2 SQIVND (reference sequence). V was pared by 1 base and J by 2 bases, with 9 bases between.

This clonotype is labeled medium-sized (0.01 to 0.1%). CDR3 sequence: CASSRQGGNQPQHF. CDR3 bases: TGTGCCAGCAGCCGACAGGGTGGCAATCAGCCCCAGCATTTT. The J gene is TRBJ1-5, the V gene TRBV7-9; 7 bases are shared with TRBD1. CDR3 length: 14 amino acids. The V gene end was trimmed by 5 bases and the J gene end by 2 bases; junction bases not matched to a gene: 3. Germline loops: CDR1 SEHNR, CDR2 FQNEAQ (reference sequence).

The gene calls are TRBV20-1 and TRBJ2-1; D is ambiguous. This CDR3 has 14 residues. Germline assignment: CDR1 DFQATT and CDR2 SNEGSKA (reference sequence). V lost 1 base, J lost 5 bases, and 12 bases lay in between. CDR3 coding DNA: TGCAGTGCTAGAGCTTCCCTTAACCACAATGAGCAGTTCTTC. Protein sequence: CSARASLNHNEQFF.